The 2 T cell receptor beta chains below were found in one sample sequenced in a study of cytomegalovirus exposure and HLA in healthy donors. The PCR employed 60 Vbeta primers together with 13 Jbeta primers. Data came from immunoSEQ multiplex PCR; TCRdb stores just in-frame clones and leaves some out. The data show about 170,000 clones, about 88% seen once. The sequenced sample was PBMCs. These receptors were obtained from a man between 18 and 35 years old in good health and CMV-seropositive.

The chain is built from TRBV7-9 and TRBJ1-4; TRBD1 is a possible D gene (5 bases). Germline V gives CDR1 SEHNR, CDR2 FQNEAQ (reference sequence). V was pared by 3 bases and J by 1 base, with 12 bases between. The CDR3 is 16 amino acids. The CDR3 sequence: CASSFSKGQTNEKLFF. For the CDR3, the DNA is TGTGCCAGCAGCTTTTCGAAGGGGCAAACTAATGAAAAACTGTTTTTT.

The chain uses TRBV9 and TRBJ2-5, with 11 bases aligning to TRBD2. V was clipped by 0 bases and J by 3 bases; unmatched bases: 1. This CDR3 is 15 amino acids long. Germline V lookup: CDR1 SGDLS, CDR2 YYNGEE. This CDR3 reads CASSVAGLAEETQYF. CDR3 coding DNA: TGTGCCAGCAGCGTAGCGGGACTAGCGGAAGAGACCCAGTACTTC. Based on the CDR3 plus reference TRBV9 and TRBJ2-5, the full variable domain is DSGVTQTPKHLITATGQRVTLRCSPRSGDLSVYWYQQSLDQGLQFLIQYYNGEERAKGNILERFSAQQFPDLHSELNLSSLELGDSALYFCASSVAGLAEETQYFGPGTRLLVL.